This T cell receptor (beta chain) appears in the sequencing data of a study of blood T cell repertoires in COVID-19. This clone was observed a few times. Germline V CDR1 and CDR2: KGHSH, LQKENI. This CDR3 region has 18 residues. V dropped 3 bases and J dropped 4; count of bases not matched to a gene: 11. How the authors handled the data: Nucleated cell counts were estimated from reference gene primer amplification. Sequenced by immunoSEQ multiplex PCR; TCRdb stores in-frame clones only, minus some. V and J calls and clone size follow that table, whereas D and trimming were derived from the DNA. The profile covers some 200,000 clones, with 70% to 90% appearing a single time and around 1.5% taken by the ten largest.

This rearrangement joins TRBV18 to TRBJ2-3; TRBD2 agrees at 12 bases. This clonotype was obtained from a man aged 18 to 29 with active or convalescent COVID-19. The specimen sequenced was peripheral blood. The CDR3 region has the DNA TGTGCCAGCTCACCGGGTGCTAGCGGGAGGGCCACCGCAGATACGCAGTATTTT. Its translation: CASSPGASGRATADTQYF.